This TCR beta chain was recovered during a study of T cells in Graves' hyperthyroidism and ophthalmopathy. Template material for amplifying TCR beta CDR3 regions consisted of RNA transcripts. A first-round RT-PCR of the TCR CDR3 used the HTBI primer set. Using its own MiXCR run on the multiplex PCR reads, TCRdb lists one record per CDR3 protein. The sample yields some 530,000 distinct CDR3 sequences, approximately 22% seen once. This clonotype has a handful of counts. This sequence was found in a woman aged 70-85 years with Graves' ophthalmopathy. Sequenced input: blood.

The CDR3, as DNA: TGTGCCAGCAGTACAACGACAGGACAGCCCCAGCATTTT. Translating it yields CASSTTTGQPQHF. V and J are TRBV6-1 and TRBJ1-5; maybe TRBD1 (6 bases). Deletions cut 5 bases from V and 7 bases from J, with 12 bases between. This CDR3 is 13 amino acids long. The germline CDR1 and CDR2 sequences are MNHNS and SASEGT.